The rows below give T cell receptor beta chains drawn from one sample of a study of shared clonotypes between healthy human individuals. Measured with immunoSEQ multiplex PCR; TCRdb has only the in-frame clones, and not every one. The data hold some 2,000,000 clones, with roughly 96% observed a single time. The source material was naive CD4+ T cells sorted from blood. These receptors all come from a man in his late teens or twenties in good health. Each CDR3 is given with its conserved first and last residue. A D gene is named only where the DNA matches it firmly. Only part of the rows carry a size: once, few, many, or a class if the clone is expanded.

J gene: TRBJ2-3
D gene: TRBD2
V gene: TRBV29-1
clone size: .
CDR3 protein: CSVDFRTSGDTQYF
CDR3 DNA: TGCAGCGTTGACTTTAGGACTAGCGGAGATACGCAGTATTTT

J gene: TRBJ2-7
D gene: .
V gene: TRBV10-3
clone size: .
CDR3 protein: CAISGGRNSDEQYF
CDR3 DNA: TGTGCCATCAGTGGGGGACGGAATTCCGACGAGCAGTACTTC

J gene: TRBJ1-4
D gene: .
V gene: TRBV27
clone size: .
CDR3 protein: CASSLPQEGQESATNEKLFF
CDR3 DNA: TGTGCCAGCAGTTTACCCCAAGAGGGGCAGGAGTCGGCAACTAATGAAAAACTGTTTTTT

J gene: TRBJ1-1
D gene: .
V gene: TRBV29-1
clone size: .
CDR3 protein: CSVGGTGTRRTEAFF
CDR3 DNA: TGCAGCGTTGGGGGGACGGGGACGAGACGCACTGAAGCTTTCTTT

J gene: TRBJ2-7
D gene: .
V gene: TRBV18
clone size: .
CDR3 protein: CASSPRDLVSYEQYF
CDR3 DNA: TGTGCCAGCTCACCCCGGGACCTCGTATCCTACGAGCAGTACTTC

J gene: TRBJ2-2
D gene: .
V gene: TRBV11-3
clone size: .
CDR3 protein: CASSLGSGELFF
CDR3 DNA: TGTGCCAGCAGCCTAGGTTCCGGGGAGCTGTTTTTT

J gene: TRBJ2-7
D gene: .
V gene: TRBV5-4
clone size: .
CDR3 protein: CASSLDSGPYEQYF
CDR3 DNA: TGTGCCAGCAGCTTGGATAGCGGCCCCTACGAGCAGTACTTC

J gene: TRBJ2-5
D gene: .
V gene: TRBV19
clone size: .
CDR3 protein: CASSIDLRVGAQYF
CDR3 DNA: TGTGCCAGTAGTATAGATCTACGGGTAGGGGCCCAGTACTTC

J gene: TRBJ1-2
D gene: .
V gene: TRBV30
clone size: .
CDR3 protein: CAWSVANRTPQGYTF
CDR3 DNA: TGTGCCTGGAGTGTTGCCAATCGGACTCCACAGGGCTACACCTTC

J gene: TRBJ1-2
D gene: .
V gene: TRBV10-2
clone size: .
CDR3 protein: CASSEGAPLYGYTF
CDR3 DNA: TGCGCCAGCAGTGAGGGGGCGCCTCTCTATGGCTACACCTTC

J gene: TRBJ1-2
D gene: .
V gene: TRBV6-5
clone size: .
CDR3 protein: CASGLVPNYGYTF
CDR3 DNA: TGTGCCAGCGGGTTAGTCCCGAACTATGGCTACACCTTC

J gene: TRBJ2-4
D gene: .
V gene: TRBV7-9
clone size: .
CDR3 protein: CASSLGGSGREYF
CDR3 DNA: TGTGCCAGCAGCTTAGGGGGCTCGGGCAGGGAGTACTTC

J gene: TRBJ1-2
D gene: TRBD1
V gene: TRBV19
clone size: .
CDR3 protein: CASRTNGQGDGYTF
CDR3 DNA: TGTGCCAGTAGGACCAACGGACAGGGCGATGGCTACACCTTC

J gene: TRBJ1-6
D gene: TRBD1
V gene: TRBV28
clone size: .
CDR3 protein: CASSSPAGTGEVSGVRSPLHF
CDR3 DNA: TGTGCCAGCAGTTCCCCAGCCGGGACAGGGGAGGTTTCGGGCGTGAGATCACCCCTCCACTTT

J gene: TRBJ1-2
D gene: .
V gene: TRBV4-3
clone size: .
CDR3 protein: CASSPTGGPGSGRGYTF
CDR3 DNA: TGCGCCAGCAGCCCCACCGGCGGGCCGGGATCTGGACGTGGCTACACCTTC

J gene: TRBJ2-2
D gene: .
V gene: TRBV25-1
clone size: .
CDR3 protein: CASSATQNTGELFF
CDR3 DNA: TGTGCCAGCAGTGCGACACAGAACACCGGGGAGCTGTTTTTT

J gene: TRBJ2-3
D gene: TRBD1
V gene: TRBV7-9
clone size: .
CDR3 protein: CASSFRDRFTDTQYF
CDR3 DNA: TGTGCCAGCAGCTTTAGGGACAGATTCACAGATACGCAGTATTTT

J gene: TRBJ2-5
D gene: .
V gene: TRBV6-5
clone size: .
CDR3 protein: CASSYSDRQETQYF
CDR3 DNA: TGTGCCAGCAGTTACTCTGACAGGCAAGAGACCCAGTACTTC

J gene: TRBJ2-7
D gene: TRBD1
V gene: TRBV4-1
clone size: .
CDR3 protein: CASSQPLSRGQTYEQYF
CDR3 DNA: TGCGCCAGCAGCCAACCTCTTAGTAGGGGACAGACCTACGAGCAGTACTTC

J gene: TRBJ2-1
D gene: .
V gene: TRBV28
clone size: once
CDR3 protein: CASSPESELNEQFF
CDR3 DNA: TGTGCCAGCAGCCCCGAGTCTGAGTTGAATGAGCAGTTCTTC

J gene: TRBJ2-7
D gene: .
V gene: TRBV2
clone size: .
CDR3 protein: CASRDMGGSYEQYF
CDR3 DNA: TGTGCCAGCAGGGACATGGGGGGCTCCTACGAGCAGTACTTC

J gene: TRBJ1-1
D gene: TRBD1
V gene: TRBV4-1
clone size: .
CDR3 protein: CASSPQRTGMNTEAFF
CDR3 DNA: TGCGCCAGCAGCCCCCAAAGGACAGGGATGAACACTGAAGCTTTCTTT

J gene: TRBJ2-5
D gene: .
V gene: TRBV7-6
clone size: .
CDR3 protein: CASSFGTLETQYF
CDR3 DNA: TGTGCCAGCAGCTTCGGGACCCTAGAGACCCAGTACTTC

J gene: TRBJ1-1
D gene: .
V gene: TRBV6-4
clone size: .
CDR3 protein: CASRLEPGHLTEAFF
CDR3 DNA: TGTGCCAGCAGATTAGAACCGGGACACTTGACTGAAGCTTTCTTT

J gene: TRBJ1-4
D gene: TRBD1
V gene: TRBV15
clone size: .
CDR3 protein: CATSGRTGRDEKLFF
CDR3 DNA: TGTGCCACCAGCGGCCGGACAGGGCGGGATGAAAAACTGTTTTTT

J gene: TRBJ1-3
D gene: .
V gene: TRBV30
clone size: .
CDR3 protein: CAWSPGNTIYF
CDR3 DNA: TGTGCCTGGAGTCCGGGAAACACCATATATTTT

J gene: TRBJ2-3
D gene: .
V gene: TRBV4-1
clone size: .
CDR3 protein: CASRSGGLDTQYF
CDR3 DNA: TGCGCCAGCAGGTCGGGGGGCCTGGATACGCAGTATTTT

J gene: TRBJ2-2
D gene: .
V gene: TRBV27
clone size: .
CDR3 protein: CASSRSLSGELFF
CDR3 DNA: TGTGCCAGCAGTCGGTCCTTATCCGGGGAGCTGTTTTTT

J gene: TRBJ1-4
D gene: TRBD1
V gene: TRBV5-1
clone size: once
CDR3 protein: CASSSGQAINEKLFF
CDR3 DNA: TGCGCCAGCAGTTCAGGACAGGCGATTAATGAAAAACTGTTTTTT

J gene: TRBJ2-5
D gene: TRBD2
V gene: TRBV7-2
clone size: .
CDR3 protein: CASRDSGSLQETQYF
CDR3 DNA: TGTGCCAGCAGGGATAGCGGGAGCCTTCAAGAGACCCAGTACTTC

J gene: TRBJ2-4
D gene: TRBD1
V gene: TRBV10-3
clone size: .
CDR3 protein: CATMGTGTPGLQYF
CDR3 DNA: TGTGCCACCATGGGGACAGGGACCCCGGGGTTACAGTACTTC

J gene: TRBJ1-4
D gene: TRBD1
V gene: TRBV6-5
clone size: .
CDR3 protein: CASSWTGPTALFF
CDR3 DNA: TGTGCCAGCAGTTGGACAGGGCCGACCGCCCTTTTTTTT

J gene: TRBJ1-4
D gene: .
V gene: TRBV27
clone size: .
CDR3 protein: CASSLLIMKSEKLFF
CDR3 DNA: TGTGCCAGCAGTTTATTAATAATGAAAAGTGAAAAACTGTTTTTT

J gene: TRBJ1-6
D gene: .
V gene: TRBV6-5
clone size: .
CDR3 protein: CASKQGTGSPLHF
CDR3 DNA: TGTGCCAGTAAACAGGGTACAGGTTCACCCCTCCACTTT

J gene: TRBJ2-1
D gene: .
V gene: TRBV7-7
clone size: .
CDR3 protein: CASSLRGGSYNEQFF
CDR3 DNA: TGTGCTAGCAGCTTAAGGGGGGGAAGCTACAATGAGCAGTTCTTC

J gene: TRBJ2-5
D gene: TRBD2
V gene: TRBV7-9
clone size: .
CDR3 protein: CASSLRAGVAETQYF
CDR3 DNA: TGTGCCAGCAGCTTAAGGGCGGGAGTGGCCGAGACCCAGTACTTC

J gene: TRBJ2-7
D gene: .
V gene: TRBV5-6
clone size: few
CDR3 protein: CASSLSRPIKVFSYEQYF
CDR3 DNA: TGTGCCAGCAGCTTATCCCGGCCAATCAAGGTTTTTTCCTACGAGCAGTACTTC

J gene: TRBJ2-7
D gene: .
V gene: TRBV6-1
clone size: .
CDR3 protein: CASSDREGPYEQYF
CDR3 DNA: TGTGCCAGCAGTGACAGGGAAGGCCCCTACGAGCAGTACTTC

J gene: TRBJ2-5
D gene: TRBD1
V gene: TRBV5-1
clone size: .
CDR3 protein: CASTTGIQETQYF
CDR3 DNA: TGCGCCAGCACGACAGGGATTCAAGAGACCCAGTACTTC

J gene: TRBJ2-1
D gene: TRBD2
V gene: TRBV6-6
clone size: once
CDR3 protein: CASDEAGATYNEQFF
CDR3 DNA: TGTGCCAGCGACGAAGCGGGAGCCACCTACAATGAGCAGTTCTTC

J gene: TRBJ2-7
D gene: TRBD2
V gene: TRBV7-9
clone size: .
CDR3 protein: CASSLDLGVAGGVYEQYF
CDR3 DNA: TGTGCCAGCAGCTTAGATTTAGGAGTAGCGGGAGGAGTTTACGAGCAGTACTTC

J gene: TRBJ2-1
D gene: TRBD2
V gene: TRBV19
clone size: .
CDR3 protein: CASRMTSGNEQFF
CDR3 DNA: TGTGCCAGTAGGATGACTAGCGGGAATGAGCAGTTCTTC

J gene: TRBJ1-1
D gene: .
V gene: TRBV5-4
clone size: .
CDR3 protein: CASSIPGRTSLNTEAFF
CDR3 DNA: TGTGCCAGCAGTATTCCGGGACGGACCTCTTTGAACACTGAAGCTTTCTTT

J gene: TRBJ1-2
D gene: .
V gene: TRBV5-6
clone size: once
CDR3 protein: CASSFSRVGGYTF
CDR3 DNA: TGTGCCAGCAGCTTTAGTAGGGTTGGCGGCTACACCTTC

J gene: TRBJ2-7
D gene: .
V gene: TRBV4-1
clone size: .
CDR3 protein: CASSQGGIAFEEQYF
CDR3 DNA: TGCGCCAGCAGCCAGGGCGGGATCGCGTTCGAAGAGCAGTACTTC

J gene: TRBJ1-1
D gene: .
V gene: TRBV28
clone size: .
CDR3 protein: CASSRGSTEAFF
CDR3 DNA: TGTGCCAGCTCGAGGGGGAGCACTGAAGCTTTCTTT

J gene: TRBJ2-5
D gene: TRBD1
V gene: TRBV5-1
clone size: few
CDR3 protein: CASSKGQGFDTQYF
CDR3 DNA: TGCGCCAGCAGCAAGGGACAGGGGTTCGATACCCAGTACTTC

J gene: TRBJ1-1
D gene: .
V gene: TRBV29-1
clone size: .
CDR3 protein: CSVEAQTVLWTEAFF
CDR3 DNA: TGCAGCGTTGAAGCTCAGACAGTCCTTTGGACTGAAGCTTTCTTT